A selection of T cell receptor beta chains follows, all from one sample in a study of T-cell memory formation after mild COVID-19. Each CDR3 protein is one row after TCRdb ran MiXCR on the 5' RACE reads. The data show about 400,000 distinct CDR3 sequences, approximately 15% seen once. What was sequenced was PBMCs or a T cell subset sorted from them (not recorded which). The receptors here all came from a man younger than 30 who had mild COVID-19 (a few samples of this study predate the infection). Cell type and time point are not known. Each CDR3 is given with its conserved first and last residue. Fields, in order: D gene, J gene, clone size, V gene, CDR3 protein, CDR3 DNA. The D gene is left open where the match is weak. Where a row states a size, it is once, few, many or the class of an expanded clone; other rows omit it.

NA TRBJ1-2 NA TRBV7-9 CASSSDYGYTF TGTGCCAGCAGCTCCGACTATGGCTACACCTTC
TRBD2 TRBJ2-3 few TRBV3-1 CASSQVRGGRTDTQYF TGTGCCAGCAGCCAAGTACGGGGGGGCCGGACAGATACGCAGTATTTT
NA TRBJ2-4 few TRBV7-2 CASSGVAKNIQYF TGTGCCAGCAGCGGGGTAGCCAAAAACATTCAGTACTTC
NA TRBJ2-2 NA TRBV9 CASSVTGTGELFF TGTGCCAGCAGCGTGACCGGGACCGGGGAGCTGTTTTTT
NA TRBJ2-5 NA TRBV7-2 CASSLPVFQETQYF TGTGCCAGCAGCTTACCGGTCTTCCAAGAGACCCAGTACTTC
NA TRBJ1-4 NA TRBV5-1 CASSASRASQNEKLFF TGCGCCAGCAGCGCTTCTCGAGCGTCCCAGAATGAAAAACTGTTTTTT
NA TRBJ2-3 NA TRBV7-9 CASSLLEREDTQYF TGTGCCAGCAGCTTACTCGAAAGGGAAGATACGCAGTATTTT
NA TRBJ2-5 NA TRBV15 CATSRDPAQETQYF TGTGCCACCAGCAGAGATCCAGCCCAAGAGACCCAGTACTTC
TRBD2 TRBJ2-3 NA TRBV28 CASSNRAGEPTDTQYF TGTGCCAGCAGCAATAGGGCGGGGGAACCCACAGATACGCAGTATTTT
NA TRBJ1-6 NA TRBV27 CASSLQGTSPLHF TGTGCCAGCAGTTTACAGGGTACCTCACCCCTCCACTTT